The 12 T cell receptor beta chains listed next were all sequenced from one sample in a study of blood T cell repertoires in COVID-19. Measured with immunoSEQ multiplex PCR; TCRdb has only the in-frame clones, and not every one. The data contain tens of thousands of clones, 82% of them seen just once; the ten biggest clones take up 5.9%. The sample was peripheral blood. The receptors shown here come from a human donor in a cohort sampled during active or convalescent COVID-19.

The chain combines TRBV6-5 with TRBJ2-7; 7 nucleotides line up with TRBD2. V dropped 0 bases and J dropped 5; count of bases not matched to a gene: 4. Germline V CDR1 and CDR2: MNHEY, SVGAGI. The CDR3 sequence is 14 residues long. In nucleotides, the CDR3 is TGTGCCAGCAGTTACTCGGGGAGGGACCACGAGCAGTACTTC. Amino acids: CASSYSGRDHEQYF.

The chain recombines TRBV27 with TRBJ2-7; 12 nucleotides align to TRBD1. In germline, CDR1 is MNHEY, CDR2 SMNVEV (reference sequence). With V trimmed by 3 bases and J by 5 bases, 8 bases remained unmatched. The CDR3 has 16 residues. The CDR3 reads CASSFPPGQGAHEQYF. DNA for the CDR3: TGTGCCAGCAGTTTCCCCCCGGGACAGGGGGCACACGAGCAGTACTTC.

The gene calls are TRBV9 and TRBJ2-6; unclear D gene. The germline V gene encodes CDR1 SGDLS and CDR2 YYNGEE. This CDR3 is built from 17 residues. V lost 0 bases, J lost 0 bases, and 10 bases lay in between. This CDR3 reads CASSVGRQASGANVLTF. The CDR3 region has the DNA TGTGCCAGCAGCGTAGGTCGCCAGGCCTCTGGGGCCAACGTCCTGACTTTC.

The chain couples TRBV19 to TRBJ1-1; TRBD1 might be the D (6 bases). Germline CDR1 LNHDA, CDR2 SQIVND (reference sequence). V gave up 7 bases and J gave up 1 base, with 16 bases separating them. The CDR3 has 15 amino acids. The CDR3, as DNA: TGTGCCAGTATCGAAGGACAGCGGGGGAACACTGAAGCTTTCTTT. It encodes CASIEGQRGNTEAFF.

A few counts support this clone. This chain links TRBV6-5 with TRBJ2-3; TRBD1 agrees at 9 bases. The V gene end was trimmed by 6 bases and the J gene end by 4 bases; junction bases not matched to a gene: 5. The CDR3 sequence is 14 residues long. Germline V gives CDR1 MNHEY, CDR2 SVGAGI. CDR3 bases: TGTGCCAGCAGCCGGGACAGGGCAGCAGATACGCAGTATTTT. This sequence encodes CASSRDRAADTQYF.

V is TRBV5-1 and J is TRBJ2-2; 7 bases fit TRBD2. V was pared by 7 bases and J by 2 bases, with 11 bases of the junction left unmatched. This CDR3 is built from 16 residues. Germline CDR1 is SGHRS and CDR2 is YFSETQ. The CDR3, as DNA: TGCGCCAGCCGTATTTCGACTAGCCTTAACACCGGGGAGCTGTTTTTT. Translation gives CASRISTSLNTGELFF.

The V and J genes are TRBV18 and TRBJ1-4; D gene uncertain. The CDR3 is 14 amino acids. V lost 3 bases to trimming and J lost 7 bases, with 12 bases between them. Germline CDR1 and CDR2: KGHSH and LQKENI. This CDR3 reads CASSPSARTEKLFF. The DNA of the CDR3 is TGTGCCAGCTCACCCTCCGCCAGAACTGAAAAACTGTTTTTT.

The chain uses TRBV7-2 and TRBJ2-7; 15 bases line up with TRBD2. Trimming at V came to 4 bases and at J to 5 bases, leaving 3 bases not matched to a gene. The CDR3 length is 15 residues. From germline, CDR1 is SGHTA and CDR2 FQGNSA. CDR3 sequence (DNA): TGTGCCAGCAGCTACAGGACTAGCGGGGGGGACGAGCAGTACTTC. Its translation is CASSYRTSGGDEQYF.

The chain carries TRBV27 and TRBJ2-1, with TRBD2 matching 11 bases. With V trimmed by 7 bases and J by 5 bases, 10 bases remained unmatched. The CDR3 consists of 16 residues. Germline-derived CDR1 and CDR2 are MNHEY and SMNVEV (reference sequence). CDR3 nucleotide sequence: TGTGCCAGCAAGGGGCTAGCGGGGGGCGAAAACAATGAGCAGTTCTTC. Translating gives CASKGLAGGENNEQFF.

The chain has TRBV12-3 or TRBV12-4 and TRBJ1-2, with TRBD1 identical over 7 bases. This CDR3 comprises 11 residues. V trimming: 6 bases; J trimming: 7 bases; junction bases outside the gene matches: 2. The CDR3 nucleotides read TGTGCCAGCAGCTCAGGGGGTGGCTACACCTTC. This translates into CASSSGGGYTF.

The V and J genes are TRBV5-1 and TRBJ2-7; D uncertain. V lost 0 bases to trimming and J lost 2 bases, with 9 bases between them. Germline V gene lookup returns CDR1 SGHRS and CDR2 YFSETQ. This CDR3 has 14 residues. The CDR3 DNA is TGCGCCAGCAGCTTGGCAACGGTCCCCTACGAGCAGTACTTC. Its protein product is CASSLATVPYEQYF.

The chain employs TRBV19 and TRBJ1-6; TRBD1 agrees at 8 bases. V gave up 0 bases and J gave up 7 bases; unmatched junction bases: 2. This CDR3 has 15 residues. From germline, CDR1 is LNHDA and CDR2 SQIVND (reference sequence). CDR3 protein: CASSIDRQGNSPLHF. The CDR3 DNA follows: TGTGCCAGTAGTATAGATCGACAGGGGAATTCACCCCTCCACTTT.